A selection of T cell receptor beta chains follows, all from one sample in a study of shared clonotypes between healthy human individuals. TCRdb's table, derived via immunoSEQ multiplex PCR, lists solely in-frame clones and lacks some. The sample has 2 million to 2.5 million clones, 90% to 95% seen once. Sample: naive CD4+ T cells from PBMCs. The receptors originated from a young man in good health. Some clones in this sample may be carry-over from other donors' samples. Each CDR3 is given with its conserved first and last residue. The D gene is left open where the match is weak. A row's size may be missing; if present it is once, few, many or a size class.

clone size: NA; V gene: TRBV11-2; J gene: TRBJ1-5; D gene: TRBD1; CDR3 DNA: TGTGCCAGCAGCTTACGACAGGGTGAACAGCCCCAGCATTTT; CDR3 protein: CASSLRQGEQPQHF
clone size: NA; V gene: TRBV5-1; J gene: TRBJ2-1; D gene: NA; CDR3 DNA: TGCGCCAGCAGCCTTGGGGCAGGTACCTACAATGAGCAGTTCTTC; CDR3 protein: CASSLGAGTYNEQFF
clone size: NA; V gene: TRBV5-1; J gene: TRBJ2-5; D gene: TRBD2; CDR3 DNA: TGCGCCAGCCAGCGGGGGTTCCAAGAGACCCAGTACTTC; CDR3 protein: CASQRGFQETQYF
clone size: NA; V gene: TRBV28; J gene: TRBJ1-5; D gene: TRBD1; CDR3 DNA: TGTGCCAGCGGATGGACAGGGGGCGAGGGCAATCAGCCCCAGCATTTT; CDR3 protein: CASGWTGGEGNQPQHF
clone size: NA; V gene: TRBV28; J gene: TRBJ1-1; D gene: NA; CDR3 DNA: TGTGCCAGCAGTTTGGGGCAGGGAGGGTTGAACACTGAAGCTTTCTTT; CDR3 protein: CASSLGQGGLNTEAFF
clone size: NA; V gene: TRBV19; J gene: TRBJ1-3; D gene: NA; CDR3 DNA: TGTGCCAGTAAGGTGTATACCTCTGGAAACACCATATATTTT; CDR3 protein: CASKVYTSGNTIYF
clone size: NA; V gene: TRBV21-1; J gene: TRBJ2-5; D gene: NA; CDR3 DNA: TGTGCCAGCAGCCCCCAGGGGACTAGCGGGAAACAAGAGACCCAGTACTTC; CDR3 protein: CASSPQGTSGKQETQYF
clone size: NA; V gene: TRBV7-2; J gene: TRBJ1-5; D gene: NA; CDR3 DNA: TGTGCCAGCAGTTCTTCCGAGGGGCCCCAGCATTTT; CDR3 protein: CASSSSEGPQHF
clone size: few; V gene: TRBV5-1; J gene: TRBJ1-4; D gene: NA; CDR3 DNA: TGCGCCAGCAGGCCTACTCCAGGGGCAACTGAAAAACTGTTTTTT; CDR3 protein: CASRPTPGATEKLFF
clone size: NA; V gene: TRBV15; J gene: TRBJ2-2; D gene: NA; CDR3 DNA: TGTGCCACCAGCAGCTTCTCAGTGAACACCGGGGAGCTGTTTTTT; CDR3 protein: CATSSFSVNTGELFF
clone size: NA; V gene: TRBV27; J gene: TRBJ1-4; D gene: NA; CDR3 DNA: TGTGCCAGCAGTTTAAGGCGAGGGGAAAAACTGTTTTTT; CDR3 protein: CASSLRRGEKLFF
clone size: NA; V gene: TRBV28; J gene: TRBJ2-5; D gene: NA; CDR3 DNA: TGTGCCAGCAGTTTATTTGGGACCCAAGAGACCCAGTACTTC; CDR3 protein: CASSLFGTQETQYF
clone size: NA; V gene: TRBV7-2; J gene: TRBJ2-1; D gene: NA; CDR3 DNA: TGTGCCAGCAGCTTGAACGGGGGCTCCTACAATGAGCAGTTCTTC; CDR3 protein: CASSLNGGSYNEQFF
clone size: NA; V gene: TRBV11-2; J gene: TRBJ1-3; D gene: NA; CDR3 DNA: TGTGCCAGCAGCTATATCAGGGGTTCTGGAAACACCATATATTTT; CDR3 protein: CASSYIRGSGNTIYF
clone size: NA; V gene: TRBV5-1; J gene: TRBJ2-7; D gene: TRBD1; CDR3 DNA: TGCGCCAGCAGCTCTAGACAGGGAATTTTCGACGAGCAGTACTTC; CDR3 protein: CASSSRQGIFDEQYF
clone size: once; V gene: TRBV5-1; J gene: TRBJ1-2; D gene: NA; CDR3 DNA: TGCGCCAGCGGGAACGAACGAGGAGGCTACACCTTC; CDR3 protein: CASGNERGGYTF
clone size: NA; V gene: TRBV7-9; J gene: TRBJ1-1; D gene: NA; CDR3 DNA: TGTGCCAGCAGCTTAGAGTCGGGGAACACTGAAGCTTTCTTT; CDR3 protein: CASSLESGNTEAFF
clone size: NA; V gene: TRBV7-2; J gene: TRBJ2-1; D gene: NA; CDR3 DNA: TGTGCCAGCAGCTTAGCGCGACAATCCTACAATGAGCAGTTCTTC; CDR3 protein: CASSLARQSYNEQFF
clone size: NA; V gene: TRBV11-3; J gene: TRBJ1-4; D gene: NA; CDR3 DNA: TGTGCCAGCAGCTTAGATAACACCGAGTCTAATGAAAAACTGTTTTTT; CDR3 protein: CASSLDNTESNEKLFF
clone size: NA; V gene: TRBV28; J gene: TRBJ1-2; D gene: NA; CDR3 DNA: TGTGCCAGCAGTCCCCCCACAGGGAACTATGGCTACACCTTC; CDR3 protein: CASSPPTGNYGYTF
clone size: NA; V gene: TRBV15; J gene: TRBJ2-3; D gene: NA; CDR3 DNA: TGTGCCACCAGCAGAGGGGTCGAAGATACGCAGTATTTT; CDR3 protein: CATSRGVEDTQYF
clone size: NA; V gene: TRBV15; J gene: TRBJ2-2; D gene: TRBD2; CDR3 DNA: TGTGCCACCAGCAGAAAACCTAGCGGGAGTCGAACCGGGGAGCTGTTTTTT; CDR3 protein: CATSRKPSGSRTGELFF
clone size: NA; V gene: TRBV27; J gene: TRBJ2-7; D gene: NA; CDR3 DNA: TGTGCCAGCAGTTCCCCGGGACGGCTGCTGGACGAGCAGTACTTC; CDR3 protein: CASSSPGRLLDEQYF
clone size: NA; V gene: TRBV7-6; J gene: TRBJ2-7; D gene: NA; CDR3 DNA: TGTGCCAGCAGCTCACTCCCCCGGACCTACGAGCAGTACTTC; CDR3 protein: CASSSLPRTYEQYF
clone size: NA; V gene: TRBV19; J gene: TRBJ2-4; D gene: NA; CDR3 DNA: TGTGCCAGTAGTATAGATGGTAGGACCTTCAAAAACATTCAGTACTTC; CDR3 protein: CASSIDGRTFKNIQYF
clone size: NA; V gene: TRBV9; J gene: TRBJ1-5; D gene: TRBD1; CDR3 DNA: TGTGCCAGCAGCCCGGGGGGACAGAGCAATCAGCCCCAGCATTTT; CDR3 protein: CASSPGGQSNQPQHF
clone size: NA; V gene: TRBV27; J gene: TRBJ2-2; D gene: NA; CDR3 DNA: TGTGCCAGCAGTTTAGGGATAGCGGCCCTGAACACCGGGGAGCTGTTTTTT; CDR3 protein: CASSLGIAALNTGELFF
clone size: NA; V gene: TRBV7-9; J gene: TRBJ2-3; D gene: TRBD2; CDR3 DNA: TGTGCCAGCAACCCACCCAGCGGGAGGGCCAGGGCAGATACGCAGTATTTT; CDR3 protein: CASNPPSGRARADTQYF
clone size: NA; V gene: TRBV18; J gene: TRBJ2-7; D gene: NA; CDR3 DNA: TGTGCCAGCTCACCGGGATTATCCTACGAGCAGTACTTC; CDR3 protein: CASSPGLSYEQYF
clone size: NA; V gene: TRBV28; J gene: TRBJ2-7; D gene: TRBD2; CDR3 DNA: TGTGCCAGCAGTTTGCCTAGCGGGGGCTTCTCCTACGAGCAGTACTTC; CDR3 protein: CASSLPSGGFSYEQYF
clone size: NA; V gene: TRBV28; J gene: TRBJ2-1; D gene: TRBD2; CDR3 DNA: TGTGCCAGCAGTTCGTACAGGGCGGGAGGACCGGGGCGAAATGAGCAGTTCTTC; CDR3 protein: CASSSYRAGGPGRNEQFF
clone size: NA; V gene: TRBV4-1; J gene: TRBJ2-7; D gene: TRBD2; CDR3 DNA: TGCGCCAGCAGCCAAGTAGCGGGAGGGTGGTACGAGCAGTACTTC; CDR3 protein: CASSQVAGGWYEQYF
clone size: NA; V gene: TRBV18; J gene: TRBJ1-2; D gene: TRBD1; CDR3 DNA: TGTGCCAGCTCACCAGACAGGGGGCTTAACTATGGCTACACCTTC; CDR3 protein: CASSPDRGLNYGYTF
clone size: NA; V gene: TRBV9; J gene: TRBJ2-5; D gene: NA; CDR3 DNA: TGTGCCAGCAGCGTAGTCGGGGAGACCCAGTACTTC; CDR3 protein: CASSVVGETQYF
clone size: NA; V gene: TRBV5-8; J gene: TRBJ1-5; D gene: NA; CDR3 DNA: TGTGCCAGCAGCTTGGGTCCAGGTGGCAATCAGCCCCAGCATTTT; CDR3 protein: CASSLGPGGNQPQHF
clone size: NA; V gene: TRBV6-1; J gene: TRBJ1-3; D gene: NA; CDR3 DNA: TGTGCCAGCCAAGTGGGGCAGGGAGGAAACACCATATATTTT; CDR3 protein: CASQVGQGGNTIYF
clone size: NA; V gene: TRBV6-6; J gene: TRBJ2-5; D gene: TRBD2; CDR3 DNA: TGTGCCAGCAGTTACCAAGCGGGAGGGCCGGGGGAGACCCAGTACTTC; CDR3 protein: CASSYQAGGPGETQYF
clone size: NA; V gene: TRBV5-1; J gene: TRBJ1-2; D gene: NA; CDR3 DNA: TGCGCCAGCAGCCGACTAGAGACTGGATATGGCTACACCTTC; CDR3 protein: CASSRLETGYGYTF
clone size: NA; V gene: TRBV28; J gene: TRBJ1-4; D gene: NA; CDR3 DNA: TGTGCCAGCAGTAGGGATCGGTGGGAAAAACTGTTTTTT; CDR3 protein: CASSRDRWEKLFF
clone size: once; V gene: TRBV7-3; J gene: TRBJ2-5; D gene: NA; CDR3 DNA: TGTGCCAGCAGCTTATCCCCCGGGGGCAGGGAGACCCAGTACTTC; CDR3 protein: CASSLSPGGRETQYF
clone size: NA; V gene: TRBV6-5; J gene: TRBJ2-3; D gene: NA; CDR3 DNA: TGTGCCAGCAGCCAAGGACAGGGAGGGGATACGCAGTATTTT; CDR3 protein: CASSQGQGGDTQYF
clone size: NA; V gene: TRBV25-1; J gene: TRBJ2-7; D gene: NA; CDR3 DNA: TGTGCCAGCACTAGAGCTGGCAGCTACGAGCAGTACTTC; CDR3 protein: CASTRAGSYEQYF
clone size: NA; V gene: TRBV9; J gene: TRBJ2-7; D gene: TRBD2; CDR3 DNA: TGTGCCAGCAGCGCGCGACTAGCGGGTGCCGAGCAGTACTTC; CDR3 protein: CASSARLAGAEQYF
clone size: NA; V gene: TRBV2; J gene: TRBJ1-4; D gene: NA; CDR3 DNA: TGTGCCAGCAGGAGGGATGAAAAACTGTTTTTT; CDR3 protein: CASRRDEKLFF
clone size: once; V gene: TRBV9; J gene: TRBJ2-1; D gene: TRBD2; CDR3 DNA: TGTGCCAGCAGCACCCCTAGCGGGAGGGCCGTAGGCAATGAGCAGTTCTTC; CDR3 protein: CASSTPSGRAVGNEQFF
clone size: NA; V gene: TRBV10-3; J gene: TRBJ2-3; D gene: TRBD2; CDR3 DNA: TGTGCCATCAGTGAGTCCTCTAGCGGGACGGGCACAGATACGCAGTATTTT; CDR3 protein: CAISESSSGTGTDTQYF
clone size: NA; V gene: TRBV28; J gene: TRBJ2-5; D gene: TRBD2; CDR3 DNA: TGTGCCAGCAGGTTTACTAGCGTAGAGACCCAGTACTTC; CDR3 protein: CASRFTSVETQYF